Listed below are T cell receptor beta chains from one sample, sequenced in a study of PD-1 blockade in classical Hodgkin lymphoma. TCRdb's table, derived via immunoSEQ multiplex PCR, lists solely in-frame clones and lacks some. The sample comprises around 19,000 clones, approximately 90% of which are singletons, and around 13% rests with the top ten. The sequences come from peripheral blood mononuclear cells (PBMCs), collected before the second cycle of nivolumab. The receptor set was obtained from a human donor with classical Hodgkin lymphoma. Both conserved end residues are part of each CDR3. D genes are given only for firm matches. Size is stated for part of the rows, as once, few or many counts, or as a class when the clone is expanded.

D	V	size	J	CDR3	DNA
NA	TRBV9	NA	TRBJ2-2	CASSVSGAPNTGELFF	TGTGCCAGCAGCGTCTCGGGGGCTCCGAACACCGGGGAGCTGTTTTTT
NA	TRBV5-1	NA	TRBJ2-5	CASSPSPQTQETQYF	TGCGCCAGCAGCCCCTCCCCCCAGACCCAAGAGACCCAGTACTTC
TRBD2	TRBV7-9	NA	TRBJ2-5	CASSLERGIQETQYF	TGTGCCAGCAGCTTAGAGCGGGGGATTCAGGAGACCCAGTACTTC
NA	TRBV4-1	NA	TRBJ2-1	CASSQEAADNEQFF	TGCGCCAGCAGCCAAGAGGCTGCCGACAATGAGCAGTTCTTC
TRBD2	TRBV5-1	NA	TRBJ2-3	CASSCGAGGADTQYF	TGCGCCAGCAGCTGCGGCGCGGGGGGGGCAGATACGCAGTATTTT
NA	TRBV7-9	NA	TRBJ2-5	CASSSTGTQETQYF	TGTGCCAGCAGCTCCACAGGAACCCAAGAGACCCAGTACTTC
NA	TRBV7-3	NA	TRBJ1-1	CASSLLGGSDTEAFF	TGTGCCAGCAGCTTATTGGGCGGATCTGACACTGAAGCTTTCTTT
NA	TRBV7-8	NA	TRBJ1-3	CASSFTSTGNTIYF	TGTGCCAGCAGCTTTACGAGTACTGGAAACACCATATATTTT
NA	TRBV7-8	NA	TRBJ1-1	CASSLFGARGTEAFF	TGTGCCAGCAGCTTATTTGGGGCGCGGGGCACTGAAGCTTTCTTT
NA	TRBV5-5	NA	TRBJ2-4	CASSPSQGHQYF	TGTGCCAGCAGCCCCTCCCAGGGACATCAGTACTTC
NA	TRBV5-6	NA	TRBJ2-5	CASSFRETQYF	TGTGCCAGCAGCTTCAGAGAGACCCAGTACTTC
NA	TRBV5-1	NA	TRBJ1-1	CASTGGQPNTEAFF	TGCGCCAGCACGGGGGGACAACCAAACACTGAAGCTTTCTTT
TRBD2	TRBV19	NA	TRBJ2-2	CASSIDPGGLTGELFF	TGTGCCAGTAGTATAGATCCGGGGGGGCTTACCGGGGAGCTGTTTTTT
NA	TRBV5-1	NA	TRBJ2-3	CASSQKWTDTQYF	TGCGCCAGCAGCCAAAAATGGACAGATACGCAGTATTTT
TRBD2	TRBV7-8	few	TRBJ2-3	CASSFASAGGRDTQYF	TGTGCCAGCAGCTTCGCATCGGCGGGGGGAAGAGATACGCAGTATTTT
NA	TRBV2	NA	TRBJ2-2	CASSGRRVMNTGELFF	TGTGCCAGCAGTGGCCGCAGGGTGATGAACACCGGGGAGCTGTTTTTT
TRBD2	TRBV5-1	NA	TRBJ2-1	CASSTLPGGGNEQFF	TGCGCCAGCAGCACCCTTCCGGGGGGAGGGAATGAGCAGTTCTTC
TRBD2	TRBV12-5	NA	TRBJ2-7	CASVSSGGAGEQYF	TGTGCTAGCGTCAGTAGCGGGGGGGCCGGCGAGCAGTACTTC
TRBD2	TRBV5-1	NA	TRBJ2-5	CASSFAAGVRETQYF	TGCGCCAGCAGCTTCGCAGCGGGGGTGCGGGAGACCCAGTACTTC
TRBD1	TRBV28	NA	TRBJ1-3	CASSPTGVNSGNTIYF	TGTGCCAGCAGTCCGACAGGGGTGAACTCTGGAAACACCATATATTTT
NA	TRBV5-1	NA	TRBJ2-7	CASSPGGEQYF	TGCGCCAGCAGCCCAGGTGGGGAGCAGTACTTC
NA	TRBV5-4	NA	TRBJ1-2	CASSLGAPALAYGYTF	TGTGCCAGCAGCTTGGGCGCCCCAGCCCTTGCCTATGGCTACACCTTC
NA	TRBV6-6	NA	TRBJ1-5	CASSSGLQPQHF	TGTGCCAGCAGTTCGGGGCTTCAGCCCCAGCATTTT
NA	TRBV10-3	NA	TRBJ2-1	CAISAGVGVRVAVSPYNEQFF	TGTGCCATCAGTGCAGGAGTGGGGGTGAGGGTAGCGGTGTCACCTTACAATGAGCAGTTCTTC
TRBD1	TRBV6-6	NA	TRBJ1-2	CASSPNQGAGNYGYTF	TGTGCCAGCAGTCCTAATCAGGGGGCGGGTAACTATGGCTACACCTTC
NA	TRBV6-6	once	TRBJ1-1	CASSYEIQNTEAFF	TGTGCCAGCAGTTACGAAATTCAGAACACTGAAGCTTTCTTT
TRBD1	TRBV9	NA	TRBJ2-2	CASSFQDRIYANTGELFF	TGTGCCAGCAGCTTTCAGGACAGGATATACGCGAACACCGGGGAGCTGTTTTTT
TRBD1	TRBV5-1	NA	TRBJ2-3	CASSAGTGGTQYF	TGCGCCAGCAGCGCGGGGACAGGAGGTACGCAGTATTTT
NA	TRBV7-8	NA	TRBJ1-6	CASSFNLDSPLHF	TGTGCCAGCAGCTTTAATCTGGATTCACCCCTCCACTTT
NA	TRBV5-1	once	TRBJ1-3	CASSLVGNSGNTIYF	TGCGCCAGCAGCTTGGTCGGAAACTCTGGAAACACCATATATTTT
NA	TRBV7-8	NA	TRBJ1-5	CASSLVQGGQPQHF	TGTGCCAGCAGCTTAGTACAGGGAGGGCAGCCCCAGCATTTT
NA	TRBV7-3	NA	TRBJ2-2	CASSLLGRAGELFF	TGTGCCAGCAGCTTATTGGGTCGGGCCGGGGAGCTGTTTTTT
TRBD1	TRBV5-8	NA	TRBJ1-4	CASSSGQSNEKLFF	TGTGCCAGCAGCTCGGGACAGTCTAATGAAAAACTGTTTTTT
NA	TRBV5-1	NA	TRBJ1-4	CASSSGIDNEKLFF	TGCGCCAGCAGCTCAGGGATCGATAATGAAAAACTGTTTTTT
NA	TRBV7-8	NA	TRBJ1-1	CASSLAAGSEAFF	TGTGCCAGCAGCTTAGCGGCAGGGTCTGAAGCTTTCTTT
TRBD1	TRBV7-2	NA	TRBJ1-2	CASSLRGQGAYGYTF	TGTGCCAGCAGCTTAAGGGGGCAGGGAGCCTATGGCTACACCTTC
TRBD1	TRBV5-1	NA	TRBJ1-6	CASSLVGQGTDSPLHF	TGCGCCAGCAGCTTGGTGGGACAGGGTACCGATTCACCCCTCCACTTT
TRBD1	TRBV7-2	NA	TRBJ1-4	CASSLGGTGGHEKLFF	TGTGCCAGCAGCTTAGGGGGGACAGGAGGACATGAAAAACTGTTTTTT
NA	TRBV7-8	NA	TRBJ2-5	CASSQQGRETQYF	TGTGCCAGCAGCCAACAAGGGAGAGAGACCCAGTACTTC
NA	TRBV5-1	few	TRBJ2-7	CASSLGSSYEQYF	TGCGCCAGCAGCTTGGGCAGCTCCTACGAGCAGTACTTC
NA	TRBV9	NA	TRBJ2-1	CASNAGANEQFF	TGTGCCAGCAACGCGGGCGCCAATGAGCAGTTCTTC
NA	TRBV19	NA	TRBJ2-7	CASSIPAGEQYF	TGTGCCAGTAGTATCCCCGCAGGAGAGCAGTACTTC
TRBD2	TRBV7-2	NA	TRBJ2-5	CASSLSGTSGGADFVTQYF	TGTGCCAGCAGCTTATCTGGGACTAGCGGGGGGGCCGACTTTGTGACCCAGTACTTC
NA	TRBV5-1	few	TRBJ1-3	CASSLQGLSGNTIYF	TGCGCCAGCAGCCTACAGGGACTCTCTGGAAACACCATATATTTT
TRBD1	TRBV5-1	NA	TRBJ1-4	CASSWGTGGDEKLFF	TGCGCCAGCAGCTGGGGGACAGGGGGCGATGAAAAACTGTTTTTT
NA	TRBV6-6	NA	TRBJ1-5	CASSYLDQPQHF	TGTGCCAGCAGTTACTTGGACCAGCCCCAGCATTTT
NA	TRBV5-1	once	TRBJ2-3	CASSLNTPATDTQYF	TGCGCCAGCAGCTTGAATACCCCCGCCACAGATACGCAGTATTTT
NA	TRBV5-1	few	TRBJ2-2	CASLPGAANTGELFF	TGCGCCAGTCTACCGGGGGCCGCGAACACCGGGGAGCTGTTTTTT
NA	TRBV21-1	NA	TRBJ2-2	CASSKEGRNTGELFF	TGTGCCAGCAGCAAAGAGGGGCGGAACACCGGGGAGCTGTTTTTT